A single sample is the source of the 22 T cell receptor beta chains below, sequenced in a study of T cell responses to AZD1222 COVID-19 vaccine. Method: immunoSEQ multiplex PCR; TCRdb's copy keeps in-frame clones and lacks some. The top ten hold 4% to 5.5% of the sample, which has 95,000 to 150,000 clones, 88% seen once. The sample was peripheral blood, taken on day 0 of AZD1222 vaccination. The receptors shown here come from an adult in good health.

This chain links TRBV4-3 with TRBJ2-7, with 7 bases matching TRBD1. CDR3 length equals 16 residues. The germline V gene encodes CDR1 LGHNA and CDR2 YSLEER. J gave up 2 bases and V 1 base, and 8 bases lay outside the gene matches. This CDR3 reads CASSQAALQGPYEQYF. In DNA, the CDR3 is TGCGCCAGCAGCCAAGCGGCGCTACAGGGGCCCTACGAGCAGTACTTC.

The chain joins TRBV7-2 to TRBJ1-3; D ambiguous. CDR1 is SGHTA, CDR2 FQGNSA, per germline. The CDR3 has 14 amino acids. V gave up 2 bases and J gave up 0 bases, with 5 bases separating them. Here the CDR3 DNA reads TGTGCCAGCAGCTTAAGCAGCTCTGGAAACACCATATATTTT. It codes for CASSLSSSGNTIYF.

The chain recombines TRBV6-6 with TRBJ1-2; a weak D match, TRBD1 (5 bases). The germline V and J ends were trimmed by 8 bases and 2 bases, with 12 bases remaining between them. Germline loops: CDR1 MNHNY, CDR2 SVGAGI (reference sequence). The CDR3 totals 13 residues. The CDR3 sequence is CASGGGSNYGYTF. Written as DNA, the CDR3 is TGTGCCAGCGGGGGTGGATCGAACTATGGCTACACCTTC.

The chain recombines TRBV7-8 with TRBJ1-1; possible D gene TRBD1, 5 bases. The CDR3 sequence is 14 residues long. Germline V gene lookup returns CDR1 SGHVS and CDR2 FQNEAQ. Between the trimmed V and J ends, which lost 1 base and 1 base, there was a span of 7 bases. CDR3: CASSLVGGNTEAFF. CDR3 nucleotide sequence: TGTGCCAGCAGCTTAGTGGGGGGGAACACTGAAGCTTTCTTT.

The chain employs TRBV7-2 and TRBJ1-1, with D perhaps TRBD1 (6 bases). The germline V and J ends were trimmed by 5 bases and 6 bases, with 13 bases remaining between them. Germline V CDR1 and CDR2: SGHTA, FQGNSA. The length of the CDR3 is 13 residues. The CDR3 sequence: CASSTMEGAEAFF. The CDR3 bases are TGTGCCAGCAGCACAATGGAGGGGGCTGAAGCTTTCTTT.

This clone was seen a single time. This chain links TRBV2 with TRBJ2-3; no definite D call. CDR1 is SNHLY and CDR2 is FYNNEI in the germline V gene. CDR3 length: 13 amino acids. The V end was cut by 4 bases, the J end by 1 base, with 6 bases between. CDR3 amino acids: CASSGQGTDTQYF. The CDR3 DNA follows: TGTGCCAGCAGTGGCCAGGGCACAGATACGCAGTATTTT.

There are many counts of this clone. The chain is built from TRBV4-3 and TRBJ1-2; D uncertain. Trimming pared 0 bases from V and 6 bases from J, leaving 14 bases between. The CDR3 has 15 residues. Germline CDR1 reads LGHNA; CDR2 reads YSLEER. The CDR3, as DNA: TGCGCCAGCAGCCAAGATCTGGGGAGGTCAGATGGCTACACCTTC. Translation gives CASSQDLGRSDGYTF.

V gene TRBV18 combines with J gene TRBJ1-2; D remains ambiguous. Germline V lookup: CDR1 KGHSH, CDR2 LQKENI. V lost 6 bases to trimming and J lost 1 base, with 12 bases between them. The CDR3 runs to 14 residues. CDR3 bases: TGTGCCAGCTCGCTAGGGTCTCGTAACTATGGCTACACCTTC. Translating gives CASSLGSRNYGYTF.

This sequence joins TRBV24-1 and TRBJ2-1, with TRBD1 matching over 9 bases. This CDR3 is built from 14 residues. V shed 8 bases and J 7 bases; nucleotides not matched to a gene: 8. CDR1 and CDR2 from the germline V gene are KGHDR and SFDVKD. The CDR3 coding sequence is TGTGCCACCACCGGGGACAGGGATATGAATGAGCAGTTCTTC. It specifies CATTGDRDMNEQFF.

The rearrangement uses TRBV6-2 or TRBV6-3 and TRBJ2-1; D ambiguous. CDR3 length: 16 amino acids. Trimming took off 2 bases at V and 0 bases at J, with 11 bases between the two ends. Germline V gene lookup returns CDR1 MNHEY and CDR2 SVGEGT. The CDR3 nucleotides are TGTGCCAGCAGTTACCGGCTTTATAGCTCCTACAATGAGCAGTTCTTC. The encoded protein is CASSYRLYSSYNEQFF.

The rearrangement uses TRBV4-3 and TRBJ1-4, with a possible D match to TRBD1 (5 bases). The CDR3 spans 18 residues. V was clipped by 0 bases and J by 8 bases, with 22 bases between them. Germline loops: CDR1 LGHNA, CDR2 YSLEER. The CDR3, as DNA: TGCGCCAGCAGCCAAGAGGGGCCGGGGCCTGGCGGGGGAGAAAAACTGTTTTTT. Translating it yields CASSQEGPGPGGGEKLFF.

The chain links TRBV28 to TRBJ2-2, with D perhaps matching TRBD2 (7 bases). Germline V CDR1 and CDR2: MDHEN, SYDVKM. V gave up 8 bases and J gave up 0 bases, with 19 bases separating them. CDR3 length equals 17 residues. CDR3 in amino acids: CASVGAGESANTGELFF. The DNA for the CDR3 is TGTGCCAGCGTGGGGGCGGGAGAAAGCGCGAACACCGGGGAGCTGTTTTTT.

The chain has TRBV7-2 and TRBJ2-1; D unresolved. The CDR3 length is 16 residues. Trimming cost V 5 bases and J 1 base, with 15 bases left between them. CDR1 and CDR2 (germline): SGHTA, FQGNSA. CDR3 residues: CASSRLVDLSYNEQFF. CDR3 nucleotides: TGTGCCAGCAGCCGTCTGGTGGACCTATCCTACAATGAGCAGTTCTTC. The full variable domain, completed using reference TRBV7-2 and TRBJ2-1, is GAGVSQSPSNKVTEKGKDVELRCDPISGHTALYWYRQSLGQGLEFLIYFQGNSAPDKSGLPSDRFSAERTGGSVSTLTIQRTQQEDSAVYLCASSRLVDLSYNEQFFGPGTRLTVL.

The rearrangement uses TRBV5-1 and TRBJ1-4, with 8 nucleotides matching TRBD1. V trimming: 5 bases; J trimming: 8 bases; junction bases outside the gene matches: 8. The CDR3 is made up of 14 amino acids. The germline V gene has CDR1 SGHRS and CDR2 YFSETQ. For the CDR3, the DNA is TGCGCCAGCAGGAAGACAGGGGATGGCGAAAAACTGTTTTTT. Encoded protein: CASRKTGDGEKLFF.

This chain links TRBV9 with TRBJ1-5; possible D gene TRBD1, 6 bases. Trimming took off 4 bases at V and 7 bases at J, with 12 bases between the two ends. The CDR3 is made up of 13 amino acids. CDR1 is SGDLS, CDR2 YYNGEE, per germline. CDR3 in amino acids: CASSLWGGQPQHF. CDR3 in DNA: TGTGCCAGCAGCCTCTGGGGGGGCCAGCCCCAGCATTTT.

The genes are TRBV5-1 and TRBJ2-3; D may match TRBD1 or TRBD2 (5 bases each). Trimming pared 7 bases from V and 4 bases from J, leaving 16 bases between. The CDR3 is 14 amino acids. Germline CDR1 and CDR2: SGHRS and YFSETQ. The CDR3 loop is CASQANTGPDTQYF. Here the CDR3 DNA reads TGCGCCAGCCAGGCCAACACGGGGCCAGATACGCAGTATTTT.

The CDR3 region is CASSQGAFSYNEQFF. In DNA, the CDR3 is TGTGCCAGCAGCCAGGGAGCGTTCTCCTACAATGAGCAGTTCTTC. The chain employs TRBV9 and TRBJ2-1; D may match TRBD1 or TRBD2 (5 bases each). With 4 bases removed from V and 0 bases from J, the gap between germline ends came to 11 bases. Germline V CDR1 and CDR2: SGDLS, YYNGEE. This CDR3 spans 15 amino acids.

CDR3 sequence reads: CASSRNSDRGGYGYTF. In DNA, the CDR3 is TGTGCCAGCTCACGGAATTCGGACAGGGGGGGTTATGGCTACACCTTC. The chain recombines TRBV18 with TRBJ1-2, with 10 bases identical to TRBD1. Germline-derived CDR1 and CDR2 are KGHSH and LQKENI. The CDR3 totals 16 residues. With 4 bases clipped from V and 5 bases from J, the junction kept 10 bases outside the gene matches.

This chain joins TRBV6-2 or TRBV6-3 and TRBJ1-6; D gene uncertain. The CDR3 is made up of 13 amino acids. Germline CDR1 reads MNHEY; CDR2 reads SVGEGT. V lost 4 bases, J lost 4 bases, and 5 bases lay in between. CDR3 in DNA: TGTGCCAGCAGTTTATCATATAATTCACCCCTCCACTTT. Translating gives CASSLSYNSPLHF.

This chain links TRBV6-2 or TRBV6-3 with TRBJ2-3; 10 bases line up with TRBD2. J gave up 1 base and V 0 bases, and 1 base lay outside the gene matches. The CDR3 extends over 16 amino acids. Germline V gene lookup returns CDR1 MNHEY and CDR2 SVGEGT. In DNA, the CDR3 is TGTGCCAGCAGTTACTCCGGACTAGCGGGCACAGATACGCAGTATTTT. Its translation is CASSYSGLAGTDTQYF.

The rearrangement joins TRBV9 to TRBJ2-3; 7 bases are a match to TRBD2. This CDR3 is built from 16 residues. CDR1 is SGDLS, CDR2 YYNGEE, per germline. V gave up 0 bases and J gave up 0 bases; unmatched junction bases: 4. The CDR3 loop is CASSVAGGPSTDTQYF. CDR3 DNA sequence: TGTGCCAGCAGCGTAGCGGGGGGTCCTAGCACAGATACGCAGTATTTT.

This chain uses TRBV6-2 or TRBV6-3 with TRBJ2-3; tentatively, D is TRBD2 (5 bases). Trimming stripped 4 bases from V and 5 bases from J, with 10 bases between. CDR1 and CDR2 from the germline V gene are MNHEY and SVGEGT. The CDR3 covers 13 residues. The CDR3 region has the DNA TGTGCCAGCAGTTCCCGGGGAAAAGATACGCAGTATTTT. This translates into CASSSRGKDTQYF.